This T cell receptor beta chain was documented in a study of blood T cell repertoires in COVID-19. Across the study: There were acute and convalescent COVID-19 samples, and they came from the United States, Italy and Spain. PBMCs, B-cell-depleted T cells, or T cells provided the cDNA or gDNA that made up the material.

Trimming took 6 bases from V and 5 from J; bases not matched to a gene: 10. Germline loops: CDR1 MNHNY, CDR2 SVGAGI (reference sequence). This CDR3 is built from 15 residues. Under the authors' procedure: From reference gene primer amplification, estimates of nucleated cell counts were derived. Assay: immunoSEQ multiplex PCR; the TCRdb copy retains only in-frame clones and omits some. The V and J calls and clone size are taken from that table; D and trimming were inferred from the DNA. Among a few hundred thousand clones listed, approximately 82% were seen once. J is TRBJ1-1 and V is TRBV6-6, with 9 bases fitting TRBD1. The sample was peripheral blood. The sequence derives from a man aged 25-45 years who had recovered from COVID-19. This CDR3 reads CASRPTGTGLTEAFF. CDR3 in DNA: TGTGCCAGCAGGCCTACCGGGACAGGGCTGACTGAAGCTTTCTTT.